This T cell receptor (beta chain) was profiled in a study of neurological immune-mediated disorders. This CDR3 is 14 amino acids long. Each sequencing run yielded over 200 million TCR-beta sequences from 15-18 subjects. TCRdb itself ran the 5' RACE reads through MiXCR, one entry per CDR3 protein. The sample contains some 16,000 distinct CDR3 sequences, about 20% of which appear only once. A total of 2 million PBMCs stored at -80 degrees C provided the unsorted libraries. The sequence came from a man aged 50-60 years in good health. The sequenced sample consisted of PBMCs. The rearrangement joins TRBV12-3 or TRBV12-4 to TRBJ2-1, with 9 bases that match TRBD1. The end of the DNA aligns better with TRBJ2-7, so the J call may be wrong. CDR3 bases: TGTGCCAGCAGTTCGGGACAGGGAGGCTACGAGCAGTACTTC. Amino acids: CASSSGQGGYEQYF.